This is a list of T cell receptor beta chains from one sample in a study of identifying expanded T cells in peripheral blood. Method: immunoSEQ multiplex PCR; TCRdb's copy keeps in-frame clones and lacks some. The table records 50,000 to 70,000 clones, around 87% of them present only once. Sequenced sample: blood. These receptors came from a person between 18 and 75 years old in good health. The CDR3 runs from the conserved cysteine through the conserved F or W. Each record gives: CDR3 DNA, CDR3 protein, J gene, D gene, V gene, clone size. The D gene is left open where the match is weak. The size entry is marked missing in some rows and otherwise reads once, few, many or a size class.

DNA: TGTGCCAGCAGTTCACCGACCCTCTCCTACGAGCAGTACTTC
CDR3: CASSSPTLSYEQYF
J: TRBJ2-7
D: .
V: TRBV6-6
size: .

DNA: TGCGCCAGCAGCCAAGCCGGGACAGGGGGTGAAAAACTGTTTTTT
CDR3: CASSQAGTGGEKLFF
J: TRBJ1-4
D: TRBD1
V: TRBV4-1
size: .

DNA: TGTGCCAGCAGCCAAGTTCGCCAGGGGGCTCGGGAGCAGTACTTC
CDR3: CASSQVRQGAREQYF
J: TRBJ2-7
D: TRBD1
V: TRBV4-2
size: .

DNA: TGTGCCAGCAGTGAAAGAAGGCAGCTCTATAGCAATCAGCCCCAGCATTTT
CDR3: CASSERRQLYSNQPQHF
J: TRBJ1-5
D: .
V: TRBV6-1
size: .

DNA: TGTGCCAGCAGCGGTGGCGATAAAGTTTTGAACTACGAGCAGTACTTC
CDR3: CASSGGDKVLNYEQYF
J: TRBJ2-7
D: .
V: TRBV7-9
size: .

DNA: TGTGCCAGCTCACCCGCGGGTTCTAGCTCCTACGAGCAGTACTTC
CDR3: CASSPAGSSSYEQYF
J: TRBJ2-7
D: .
V: TRBV18
size: .

DNA: TGTGCCGGTAAGACAGGGGCGAACACTGAAGCTTTCTTT
CDR3: CAGKTGANTEAFF
J: TRBJ1-1
D: TRBD1
V: TRBV10-3
size: once

DNA: TGTGCCTTGGGCTTAAACATTCAGTACTTC
CDR3: CALGLNIQYF
J: TRBJ2-4
D: .
V: TRBV30
size: .

DNA: TGTGCCAGCAGCGTAGCGGGAGAAAGGTCCTACAATGAGCAGTTCTTC
CDR3: CASSVAGERSYNEQFF
J: TRBJ2-1
D: .
V: TRBV9
size: .

DNA: TGTGCCAGCAGTGACTCGCCTAGCGGGGCCTACAATGAGCAGTTCTTC
CDR3: CASSDSPSGAYNEQFF
J: TRBJ2-1
D: TRBD2
V: TRBV6-4
size: .

DNA: TGTGCCAGCAGCTTAGAGGGCGCCGGGAGCTACGAGCAGTACTTC
CDR3: CASSLEGAGSYEQYF
J: TRBJ2-7
D: .
V: TRBV7-9
size: medium-sized

DNA: TGTGCCAGCAGTGAAGGGACAGGGAGGGCAGAGACCCAGTACTTC
CDR3: CASSEGTGRAETQYF
J: TRBJ2-5
D: .
V: TRBV2
size: .

DNA: TGTGCTAGTGGTTTGGTACGTGAAACGGAGAATAACACCGGGGAGCTGTTTTTT
CDR3: CASGLVRETENNTGELFF
J: TRBJ2-2
D: .
V: TRBV12-5
size: once

DNA: TGTGCCAGCAGTTTAAATCCCAGCTCCTATAATTCACCCCTCCACTTT
CDR3: CASSLNPSSYNSPLHF
J: TRBJ1-6
D: .
V: TRBV28
size: .

DNA: TGTGCCAGCAGCAACGGGTTCAGCGGCCCGCCCTACAATGAGCAGTTCTTC
CDR3: CASSNGFSGPPYNEQFF
J: TRBJ2-1
D: .
V: TRBV21-1
size: .

DNA: TGTGCCAGCAGCCCAACACGAAGATCAGCCCACTACAATGAGCAGTTCTTC
CDR3: CASSPTRRSAHYNEQFF
J: TRBJ2-1
D: .
V: TRBV11-2
size: .

DNA: TGTGCCAGTAGTAGTCGGGGCAGGGCGAATGAGCAGTTCTTC
CDR3: CASSSRGRANEQFF
J: TRBJ2-1
D: .
V: TRBV19
size: .

DNA: TGTGCCAGCAGTCGGACAGGGATGAGGACTGAAGCTTTCTTT
CDR3: CASSRTGMRTEAFF
J: TRBJ1-1
D: TRBD1
V: TRBV28
size: .

DNA: TGCGCCAGCAGCTTTTCATCGATCCAGGGCCAAACTAACTATGGCTACACCTTC
CDR3: CASSFSSIQGQTNYGYTF
J: TRBJ1-2
D: .
V: TRBV5-1
size: .

DNA: TGTGCCAGCAGCCAAGATATCGCGGGAGTAGGTACCGGGGAGCTGTTTTTT
CDR3: CASSQDIAGVGTGELFF
J: TRBJ2-2
D: TRBD2
V: TRBV4-2
size: .

DNA: TGTGCCAGCAGTGACTCTAGCGGGGGGGCCACAGATACGCAGTATTTT
CDR3: CASSDSSGGATDTQYF
J: TRBJ2-3
D: TRBD2
V: TRBV6-4
size: .

DNA: TGTGCCAGCAGCTTATTCATAGCGGAATACAATGAGCAGTTCTTC
CDR3: CASSLFIAEYNEQFF
J: TRBJ2-1
D: .
V: TRBV7-9
size: .